This T cell receptor (beta chain) was captured in a study of Graves' ophthalmopathy and Graves' hyperthyroidism. This clonotype has ten or more counts. Amplified TCR beta CDR3 regions were obtained using RNA transcripts as template. In the first round, RT-PCR was carried out with HTBI primers, and a multiplex PCR formed the second round. TCRdb redid the calling of the multiplex PCR reads with MiXCR, one entry per CDR3 protein. The table has approximately 45,000 distinct CDR3 sequences, under 55% seen once. CDR1 is SGHRS and CDR2 is YFSETQ in the germline V gene. The CDR3 has 15 residues. V dropped 4 bases and J dropped 6 bases, with 14 bases sitting between them.

The chain carries TRBV5-1 and TRBJ1-6; no reliable D call. The sample consisted of peripheral blood. This TCR was recovered from an adult man with Graves' ophthalmopathy. The CDR3 sequence is CASSRGEGTNSPLHF. Here the CDR3 DNA reads TGCGCCAGCAGCCGCGGGGAGGGTACTAATTCACCCCTCCACTTT.